Detailed here is one TCR beta chain. Which antigen it targets is not known. No much larger clonotype is one base removed from it; base qualities were not supplied. The CDR3 contains 14 residues, cysteine and phenylalanine counted. Only the CDR3 region is kept as DNA, spanning 42 bases read in frame from base 1. The germline V gene encodes CDR1 SNHLY and CDR2 FYNNEI. Deletion took 2 bases off V and 2 bases off J, with a span of 10 bases between the germline ends. This specimen comes from a study of blood T cells in healthy people across ages (dated by TCRdb to the mid-2010s). Broadly, across the study: In model experiments, roughly one uniquely barcoded TCR beta cDNA molecule per two T cells was captured by template switching. The study measured age-related changes in TCR beta repertoire diversity using deep sequencing normalized with unique cDNA molecular identifiers. The donors were split into four age groups: young (average around 15 years), middle-aged (roughly 39), aged (more than 60) and long-lived (more than 80). To avoid experimental bias, donors of different ages were randomly spread across the sequencing lanes. For two donors (one aged 18 to 30 and one aged 80 or older), the study analyzed two additional independent replicas of 1 million unique cDNA reads from the same blood draw. Findings and caveats that apply to the study as a whole: There was a strong correlation between observed TCR beta diversity and the percentage of naive T cells measured by flow cytometry. As age increased, observed TCR beta diversity per million T cells dropped in a roughly linear way, and a significant reduction was already evident by age 40. Since profiling was done on bulk unsorted PBMCs, naive and antigen-experienced compartments could not be conclusively compared. Estimates of total diversity based on one million sequenced T cells were regarded as lower bounds and as underestimates. Because donor CMV infection status was unknown, age-related changes in expanded clonotypes were potentially confounded. Compared with the aged group, the long-lived group had more naive CD4+ T cells, fewer expanded clones and increased TCR diversity, suggesting age selection.

Donors were 30 to 45 systemically healthy Caucasian individuals from Russia aged roughly 6 to 95 years. Roughly 10 milliliters of peripheral blood were collected from each donor into EDTA-treated Vacutainer tubes. Ficoll-Paque density-gradient centrifugation was used to isolate PBMCs, with at least 7 million obtained per sample. Trizol reagent was used to extract total RNA from PBMCs, with at least 5.5 micrograms per sample. The percentages of naive CD45RAhigh/CD27high T cells were determined by flow cytometry on a PBMC aliquot from every donor. Library creation used 5' RACE. The instrument was an Illumina HiSeq 2500. A second PCR of about 6 to 12 cycles was run with a J-beta primer mix and a sample-barcoded 5' primer. A template-switch 5' adaptor carrying 12 random nucleotides introduced a unique molecular identifier onto each TCR beta cDNA molecule. At least 2.5 million CDR3-containing paired-end reads were obtained from each sample. The Mint cDNA synthesis kit, primed by a TRBC-specific oligonucleotide, was used to synthesize first-strand cDNA from all RNA. All cDNA was treated with uracil-DNA glycosylase and then went through a first 18-cycle PCR with the universal primers M1SS and BC2_uni_R. The authors processed their data as follows. For normalization, 1 million high-quality reads were randomly selected from each sample, with every read carrying a distinct molecular identifier. Instead of being binned into consensus sequences, reads with shared molecular identifiers were discarded. MiTCR, set to a Q25 quality threshold and the strictest error-elimination algorithm, was used for CDR3 identification, clonotype clustering and error correction. A nonparametric unseen species model with Euler transformation was used to estimate a lower bound on total TCR beta diversity. TCRdb passed the public sequencing reads through fastp at Q25 and MiXCR, retaining productive beta sequences. Rows matching on CDR3 protein sequence are summarized as one entry with the most common DNA and genes. In this record, the V and J calls reflect TCRdb's handling and not the investigators' own analysis. The sample includes around 790,000 distinct CDR3 sequences, with 40% to 50% observed a single time. Approximately 20% of the sample is taken by the ten largest.

The sequence is built from TRBV2 and TRBJ2-7, with the D gene call left open. Sequencing input: blood. The source is a man between 60 and 75 years old in good health. The DNA sequence is as follows: TGTGCCAGCAGTGAAACTTTGGGGACCTACGAGCAGTACTTC. Its protein product is CASSETLGTYEQYF.